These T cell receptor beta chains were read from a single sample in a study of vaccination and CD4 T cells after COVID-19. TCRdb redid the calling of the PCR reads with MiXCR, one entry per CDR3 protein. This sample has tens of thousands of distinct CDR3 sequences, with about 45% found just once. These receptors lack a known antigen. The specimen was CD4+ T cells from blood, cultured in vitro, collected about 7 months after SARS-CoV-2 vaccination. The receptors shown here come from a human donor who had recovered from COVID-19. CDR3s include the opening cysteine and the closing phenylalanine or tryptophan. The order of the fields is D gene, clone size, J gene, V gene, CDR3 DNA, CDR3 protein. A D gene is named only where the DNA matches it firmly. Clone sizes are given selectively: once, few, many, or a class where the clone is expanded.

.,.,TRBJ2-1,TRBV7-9,TGTGCCAGCAGCTTAGCCGGGAGCTCCTACAATGAGCAGTTCTTC,CASSLAGSSYNEQFF
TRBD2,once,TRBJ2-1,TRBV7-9,TGTGCCAGCAGCTTACGGACTAGCGGGAGTAGTGAGCAGTTCTTC,CASSLRTSGSSEQFF
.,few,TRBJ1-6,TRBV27,TGTGCCAGCAGTTCCGGCGATTCACCCCTCCACTTT,CASSSGDSPLHF
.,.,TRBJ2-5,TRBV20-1,TGCAGTGCTCCTCGGGCTAACCAAGAGACCCAGTACTTC,CSAPRANQETQYF
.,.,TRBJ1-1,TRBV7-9,TGTGCCAGCAGCTTAGAATCCCCTGAAGCTTTCTTT,CASSLESPEAFF
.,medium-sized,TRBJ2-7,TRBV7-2,TGTGCCAGCAGCCGGGACCTCCACGAGCAGTACTTC,CASSRDLHEQYF
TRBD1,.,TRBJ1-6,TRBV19,TGTGCCAGTAACTCCGGGACAGGGGGCTCACCCCTCCACTTT,CASNSGTGGSPLHF
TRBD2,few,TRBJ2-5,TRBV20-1,TGCAGTGCTAGAGATCCGGCAGGGCGGGGGGAGACCCAGTACTTC,CSARDPAGRGETQYF
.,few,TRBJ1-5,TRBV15,TGTGCCACCAGCAGAGAAGATCAGCCCCAGCATTTT,CATSREDQPQHF
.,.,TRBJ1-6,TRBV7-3,TGTGCCAGCAGCTTGGGGGGCCTTCACTCACCCCTCCACTTT,CASSLGGLHSPLHF
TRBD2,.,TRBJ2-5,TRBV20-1,TGCAGTGCCACCCGGCCTAGCGGGAGCTTTCAAGAGACCCAGTACTTC,CSATRPSGSFQETQYF
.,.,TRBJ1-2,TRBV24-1,TGTGCCACCAGTGATTCCAGCAGTGGGACCGTCTATGGCTACACCTTC,CATSDSSSGTVYGYTF
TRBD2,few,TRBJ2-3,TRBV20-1,TGCAGTGCTAACCTAGCGGGAGCAAATACGCAGTATTTT,CSANLAGANTQYF
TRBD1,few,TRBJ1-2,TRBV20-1,TGCAGTGCTAGAGTCCTAAAGGGACAGGGGTACTATGGCTACACCTTC,CSARVLKGQGYYGYTF
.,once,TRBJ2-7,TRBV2,TGTGCCAGCAGTCCTGCCGGGACTTACTACGAGCAGTACTTC,CASSPAGTYYEQYF
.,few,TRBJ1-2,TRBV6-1,TGTGCCAGCAGTGAAAGAACAGGGAAGAATGGCTACACCTTC,CASSERTGKNGYTF
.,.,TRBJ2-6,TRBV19,TGTGCCAGTAGTACCATCGACAGCCCTGGGGCCAACGTCCTGACTTTC,CASSTIDSPGANVLTF
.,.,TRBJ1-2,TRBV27,TGTGCCAGCAGTTTATCCCCCGGAGCGCCATATGGCTACACCTTC,CASSLSPGAPYGYTF
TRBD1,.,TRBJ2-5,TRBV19,TGTGCCAGTAGTTGGACAGGGCAAGAGACCCAGTACTTC,CASSWTGQETQYF
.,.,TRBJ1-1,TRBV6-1,TGTGCCAGCAGCGAGGCCAGGGCTGAAGCTTTCTTT,CASSEARAEAFF
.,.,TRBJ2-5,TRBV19,TGTGCCAGTAGTATGGGCCACGGGGAGACCCAGTACTTC,CASSMGHGETQYF
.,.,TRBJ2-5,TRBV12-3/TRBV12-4,TGTGCCAGCAGTTTTGCGGGTCGGGAGACCCAGTACTTC,CASSFAGRETQYF
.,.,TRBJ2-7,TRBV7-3,TGTGCCAGCAGCTTCGCAGGGGCCTACGAGCAGTACTTC,CASSFAGAYEQYF
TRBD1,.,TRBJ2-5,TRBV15,TGTGCCACCAGCAGACCGACAGGGGGGTCGGAGACCCAGTACTTC,CATSRPTGGSETQYF
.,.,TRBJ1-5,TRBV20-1,TGCAGTGCTAGAGAAGAAACAGGGATAGCAGGGCAGCCCCAGCATTTT,CSAREETGIAGQPQHF
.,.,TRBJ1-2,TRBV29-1,TGCAGCGTTGAATATTTGAGGGTAGGGTATGGCTACACCTTC,CSVEYLRVGYGYTF
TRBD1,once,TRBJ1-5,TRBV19,TGTGCCAGTCGTGATACAGGGGTTGGACAGCCCCAGCATTTT,CASRDTGVGQPQHF
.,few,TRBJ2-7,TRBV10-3,TGTGCCATCAGTGGAGGGATTACGAACGAGCAGTACTTC,CAISGGITNEQYF
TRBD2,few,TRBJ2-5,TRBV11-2,TGTGCCAGCAGCCCAGGGACTAGCGGGCTGAAGACCCAGTACTTC,CASSPGTSGLKTQYF
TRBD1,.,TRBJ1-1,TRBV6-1,TGTGCCAGCAGATCACAGGGGGTGGGCACTGAAGCTTTCTTT,CASRSQGVGTEAFF
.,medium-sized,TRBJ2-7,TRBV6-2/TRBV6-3,TGTGCCAGCAGTTACCGTGCCACCTCCTACGAGCAGTACTTC,CASSYRATSYEQYF
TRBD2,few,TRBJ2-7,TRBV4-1,TGCGCCACCTCGATTTTAGCGGGAGACGAGCAGTACTTC,CATSILAGDEQYF
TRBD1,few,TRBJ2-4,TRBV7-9,TGTGCCAGCAGCGCAGGGACAGGGAAAAACATTCAGTACTTC,CASSAGTGKNIQYF
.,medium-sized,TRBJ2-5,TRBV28,TGTGCCAGCATGAGAAGCCAAAACCGGGAGACCCAGTACTTC,CASMRSQNRETQYF
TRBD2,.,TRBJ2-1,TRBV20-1,TGCAGTGCTAGAGATCGGCCGGGGCTAGCGGTCTACAATGAGCAGTTCTTC,CSARDRPGLAVYNEQFF
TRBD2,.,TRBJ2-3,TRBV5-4,TGTGCCAGCAGCTTGGGTCATAGCGGGAGGGCCAGGGATACGCAGTATTTT,CASSLGHSGRARDTQYF
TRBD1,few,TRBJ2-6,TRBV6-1,TGTGCCAGCAATAGAGACAGGGCCCCCGTCTCTGGGGCCAACGTCCTGACTTTC,CASNRDRAPVSGANVLTF
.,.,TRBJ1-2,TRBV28,TGTGCCAGCAGTTCCGGGGGGCTAGACTATGGCTACACCTTC,CASSSGGLDYGYTF
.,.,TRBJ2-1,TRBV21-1,TGTGCCAGCAGCCGCGGGGGCGAAAGTGAGCAGTTCTTC,CASSRGGESEQFF
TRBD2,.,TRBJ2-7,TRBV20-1,TGCAGTGCTAGAGATACAGCGGGAGTGTATGAGCAGTACTTC,CSARDTAGVYEQYF
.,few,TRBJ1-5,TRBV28,TGTGCCAGCAGGTCAGGGCTGAGCAATCAGCCCCAGCATTTT,CASRSGLSNQPQHF
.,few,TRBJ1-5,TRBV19,TGTGCCAGTAGTATCGGGGACACGGTTAAGTCCCAGCATTTT,CASSIGDTVKSQHF
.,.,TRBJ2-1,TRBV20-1,TGCAGTGCTAGGCGTGGGAGCTATCTCGACAATGAGCAGTTCTTC,CSARRGSYLDNEQFF
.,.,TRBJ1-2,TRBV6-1,TGTGCCAGCAGTGCCAGGGGAACTGGCTACACCTTC,CASSARGTGYTF
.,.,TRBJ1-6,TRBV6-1,TGTGCCAGCAGAGGGGATCATAATTCCCTCCACTTT,CASRGDHNSLHF
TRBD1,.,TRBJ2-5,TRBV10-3,TGTGCCACCGGACAGGAAGGGCGAGAGACCCAGTACTTC,CATGQEGRETQYF
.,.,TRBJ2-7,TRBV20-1,TGCAGTGCCCTATCTACCCAACTAGCAAACGAGCAGTACTTC,CSALSTQLANEQYF
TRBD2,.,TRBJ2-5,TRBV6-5,TGTGCCAGCAGTTACTCTTGGTCTCTGGCGGGAGAAGGGCGCGAGACCCAGTACTTC,CASSYSWSLAGEGRETQYF
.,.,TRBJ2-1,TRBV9,TGTGCCAGCAGCGTAGCGGGATACAATGAGCAGTTCTTC,CASSVAGYNEQFF
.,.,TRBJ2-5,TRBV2,TGTGCCAGCAGGGAACTAGCCAACAAAGAGACCCAGTACTTC,CASRELANKETQYF
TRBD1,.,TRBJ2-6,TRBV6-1,TGTGCCAGCAGCCGACAGGGGGGGGCCTCTGGGGCCAACGTCCTGACTTTC,CASSRQGGASGANVLTF
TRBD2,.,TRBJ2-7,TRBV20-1,TGCAGTGCGCCTAGCGGGATGGACGAGCAGTACTTC,CSAPSGMDEQYF
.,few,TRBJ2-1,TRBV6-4,TGTGCCAGCAGTGACTCGATCGAAGGCGGTGGTGAGCAGTTCTTC,CASSDSIEGGGEQFF
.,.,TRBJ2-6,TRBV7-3,TGTGCCTCTTCCCCGGGGGCTGGGGCCAACGTCCTGACTTTC,CASSPGAGANVLTF
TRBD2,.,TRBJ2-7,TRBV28,TGTGCCAGCAGTTTAGGGGGTCCGGGACTAGCTTCCGAGCAGTACTTC,CASSLGGPGLASEQYF
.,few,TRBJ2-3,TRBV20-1,TGCAGTGCTAGCCAGGGGGGTATCACAGATACGCAGTATTTT,CSASQGGITDTQYF
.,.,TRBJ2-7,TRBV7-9,TGTGCCAGCAGCTTAGAGGGTCCCTACGAGCAGTACTTC,CASSLEGPYEQYF
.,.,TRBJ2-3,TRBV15,TGTGCCACCAGCAGAGAAGGGCCAGCTAGCACAGATACGCAGTATTTT,CATSREGPASTDTQYF
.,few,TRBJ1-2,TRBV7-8,TGTGCCAGCAGCTTAGATATAGGCGGCGGCTATGGCTACACCTTC,CASSLDIGGGYGYTF